The rows below give T cell receptor beta chains drawn from one sample of a study of blood T cells in healthy people across ages. TCRdb used MiXCR to reprocess the 5' RACE reads, holding one entry per CDR3 protein. The data hold hundreds of thousands of distinct CDR3 sequences, with more than 40% observed a single time. What was sequenced was blood. Receptors were obtained from a woman aged 60 to 75 in good health. CDR3s include the opening cysteine and the closing phenylalanine or tryptophan. A D gene is named only where the DNA matches it firmly. A clone size is listed for some rows: how often the clone was seen (once, few, many), or a class if it is expanded.

D gene	V gene	clone size	CDR3 length	J gene	CDR3 protein	CDR3 DNA
NA	TRBV5-1	NA	16	TRBJ2-5	CASSLSGGIGPETQYF	TGCGCCAGCAGCCTGTCGGGGGGCATTGGCCCGGAGACCCAGTACTTC
TRBD2	TRBV7-2	few	15	TRBJ2-7	CASSSYGGSAYEQYF	TGTGCCAGCAGCTCTTACGGCGGGAGCGCCTACGAGCAGTACTTC
TRBD2	TRBV6-2/TRBV6-3	many	15	TRBJ2-1	CASRRAGGLRGEQFF	TGTGCCAGCAGGAGAGCGGGAGGGTTGAGGGGGGAGCAGTTCTTC
NA	TRBV27	few	16	TRBJ1-4	CASRSLKGIFNEKLFF	TGTGCCAGCAGATCTCTCAAGGGAATTTTTAATGAAAAACTGTTTTTT
NA	TRBV7-2	NA	13	TRBJ1-2	CASSQKPTYGYTF	TGTGCCAGCAGCCAAAAACCGACCTATGGCTACACCTTC
TRBD2	TRBV10-3	NA	16	TRBJ2-7	CAISDSSGKIRYEQYF	TGTGCCATCAGTGATTCTAGCGGGAAGATCCGCTACGAGCAGTACTTC
TRBD2	TRBV27	NA	16	TRBJ2-5	CASSLLASGGQETQYF	TGTGCCAGCAGTTTACTCGCTAGCGGGGGGCAAGAGACCCAGTACTTC
NA	TRBV3-1	NA	12	TRBJ2-7	CASSHGAYEQYF	TGTGCCAGCAGCCATGGGGCCTACGAGCAGTACTTC
TRBD2	TRBV20-1	NA	14	TRBJ2-3	CSASPAGGVDTQYF	TGCAGTGCTAGCCCAGCGGGAGGGGTAGATACGCAGTATTTT
NA	TRBV2	NA	14	TRBJ2-1	CASNNLGSYNEQFF	TGTGCCAGCAATAACTTGGGCTCCTACAATGAGCAGTTCTTC
TRBD2	TRBV10-3	NA	15	TRBJ2-7	CATVLSGSGSYEQYF	TGTGCCACCGTACTTAGCGGGAGCGGATCCTACGAGCAGTACTTC
NA	TRBV7-2	few	13	TRBJ2-1	CASSSGRHNEQFF	TGTGCCAGCAGCTCCGGACGGCACAATGAGCAGTTCTTC
TRBD2	TRBV30	NA	16	TRBJ2-7	CAWSGFSGLAGVEQYF	TGTGCCTGGAGTGGATTTTCCGGACTAGCGGGAGTCGAGCAGTACTTC
NA	TRBV2	NA	14	TRBJ1-1	CASSTRGENTEAFF	TGTGCCAGCAGTACCAGGGGCGAGAACACTGAAGCTTTCTTT
NA	TRBV7-2	few	12	TRBJ2-7	CASSLERGEQYF	TGTGCCAGCAGCTTAGAAAGGGGCGAGCAGTACTTC
NA	TRBV7-2	few	15	TRBJ2-5	CASSGMGAPRETQYF	TGTGCCAGCAGCGGGATGGGGGCCCCGAGAGAGACCCAGTACTTC
NA	TRBV7-7	NA	14	TRBJ2-3	CASSVAQTTDTQYF	TGTGCTAGCAGCGTGGCTCAAACCACAGATACGCAGTATTTT
NA	TRBV12-3/TRBV12-4	few	13	TRBJ2-7	CASSWGPSYEQYF	TGTGCCAGCAGTTGGGGACCTTCCTACGAGCAGTACTTC
NA	TRBV5-1	NA	15	TRBJ2-5	CASSLVASGKETQYF	TGCGCCAGCAGCTTGGTAGCCTCAGGGAAAGAGACCCAGTACTTC
TRBD2	TRBV7-2	NA	17	TRBJ2-7	CASSLLAGGGGSYEQYF	TGTGCCAGCAGCTTACTAGCGGGAGGAGGGGGCTCCTACGAGCAGTACTTC
TRBD1	TRBV6-1	few	13	TRBJ2-7	CASSWDSTYEQYF	TGTGCCAGCAGCTGGGACAGCACCTACGAGCAGTACTTC
NA	TRBV7-2	few	15	TRBJ2-5	CASALRGRGQETQYF	TGTGCCAGCGCCCTTCGGGGGCGGGGACAAGAGACCCAGTACTTC
TRBD2	TRBV24-1	NA	17	TRBJ2-5	CATSDPGTRGLQETQYF	TGTGCCACCAGTGACCCGGGGACTAGAGGACTCCAAGAGACCCAGTACTTC